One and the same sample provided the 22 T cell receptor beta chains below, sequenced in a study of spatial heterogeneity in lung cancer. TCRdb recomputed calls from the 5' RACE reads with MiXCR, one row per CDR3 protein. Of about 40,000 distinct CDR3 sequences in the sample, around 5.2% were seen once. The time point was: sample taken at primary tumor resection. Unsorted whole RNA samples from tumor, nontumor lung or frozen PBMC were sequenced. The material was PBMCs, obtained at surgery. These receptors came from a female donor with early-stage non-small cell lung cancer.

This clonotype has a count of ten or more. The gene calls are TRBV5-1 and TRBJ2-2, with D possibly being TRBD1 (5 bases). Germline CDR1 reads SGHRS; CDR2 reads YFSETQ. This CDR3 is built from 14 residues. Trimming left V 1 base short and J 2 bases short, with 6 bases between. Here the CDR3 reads CASSLWTNTGELFF. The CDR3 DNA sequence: TGCGCCAGCAGCTTGTGGACAAACACCGGGGAGCTGTTTTTT.

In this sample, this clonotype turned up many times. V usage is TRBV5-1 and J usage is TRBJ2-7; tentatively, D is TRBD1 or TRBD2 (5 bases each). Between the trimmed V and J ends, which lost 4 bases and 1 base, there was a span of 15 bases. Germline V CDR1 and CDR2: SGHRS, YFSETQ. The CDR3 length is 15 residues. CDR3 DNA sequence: TGCGCCAGCAGCCTAGAGGGGACCGCTTCCTACGAGCAGTACTTC. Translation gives CASSLEGTASYEQYF.

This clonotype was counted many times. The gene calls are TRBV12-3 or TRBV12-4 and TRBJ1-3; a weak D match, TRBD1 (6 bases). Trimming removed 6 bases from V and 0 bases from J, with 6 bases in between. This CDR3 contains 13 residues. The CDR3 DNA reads TGTGCCAGCAGACAGGGCTCTGGAAACACCATATATTTT. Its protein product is CASRQGSGNTIYF.

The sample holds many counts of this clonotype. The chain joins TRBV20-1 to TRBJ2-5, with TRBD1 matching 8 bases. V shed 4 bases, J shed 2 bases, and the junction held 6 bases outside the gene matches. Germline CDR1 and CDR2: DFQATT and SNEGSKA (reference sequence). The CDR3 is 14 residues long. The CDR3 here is CSAMRHRGQETQYF. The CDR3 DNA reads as TGCAGTGCTATGAGACACAGGGGGCAAGAGACCCAGTACTTC.

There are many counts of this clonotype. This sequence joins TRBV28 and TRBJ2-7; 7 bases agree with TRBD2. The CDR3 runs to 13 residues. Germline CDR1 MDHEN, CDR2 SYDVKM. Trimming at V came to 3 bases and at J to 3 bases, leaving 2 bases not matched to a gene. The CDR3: CASSLGGGYEQYF. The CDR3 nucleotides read TGTGCCAGCAGTTTGGGGGGGGGCTACGAGCAGTACTTC.

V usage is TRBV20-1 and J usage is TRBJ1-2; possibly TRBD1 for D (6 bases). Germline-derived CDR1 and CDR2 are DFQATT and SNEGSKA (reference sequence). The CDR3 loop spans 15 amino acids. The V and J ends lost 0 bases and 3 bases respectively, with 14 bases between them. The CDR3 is CSARDPSGADYGYTF. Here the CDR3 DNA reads TGCAGTGCTAGAGATCCGTCGGGGGCCGACTATGGCTACACCTTC.

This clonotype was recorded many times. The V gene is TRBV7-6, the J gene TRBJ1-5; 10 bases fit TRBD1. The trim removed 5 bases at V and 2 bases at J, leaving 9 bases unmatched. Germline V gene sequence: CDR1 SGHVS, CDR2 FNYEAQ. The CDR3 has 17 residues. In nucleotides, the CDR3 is TGTGCCAGCAGCCAGTACCCAGGGACAGGGGGCAATCAGCCCCAGCATTTT. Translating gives CASSQYPGTGGNQPQHF.

CDR3 coding DNA: TGTGCCAGCAGTTACACCCTAGCGGGGGAGGCAGATACGCAGTATTTT. This gives the protein CASSYTLAGEADTQYF. The chain links TRBV6-5 to TRBJ2-3, with 10 bases identical to TRBD2. Germline V gene lookup returns CDR1 MNHEY and CDR2 SVGAGI. The ends lost 2 bases at V and 4 bases at J; junction bases unmatched: 6. The CDR3 is 16 amino acids.

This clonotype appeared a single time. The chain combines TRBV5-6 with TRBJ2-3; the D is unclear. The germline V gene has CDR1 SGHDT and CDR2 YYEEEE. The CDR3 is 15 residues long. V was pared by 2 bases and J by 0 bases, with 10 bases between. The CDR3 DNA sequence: TGTGCCAGCAGCTTCCGGGTGTCCAGCACAGATACGCAGTATTTT. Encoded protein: CASSFRVSSTDTQYF.

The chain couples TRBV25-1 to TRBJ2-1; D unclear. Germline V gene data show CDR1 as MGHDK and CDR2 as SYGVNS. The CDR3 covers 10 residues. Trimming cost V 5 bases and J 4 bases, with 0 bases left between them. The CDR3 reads CASSYNEQFF. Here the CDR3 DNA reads TGTGCCAGCAGTTACAATGAGCAGTTCTTC. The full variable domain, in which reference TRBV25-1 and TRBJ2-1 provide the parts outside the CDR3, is EADIYQTPRYLVIGTGKKITLECSQTMGHDKMYWYQQDPGMELHLIHYSYGVNSTEKGDLSSESTVSRIRTEHFPLTLESARPSHTSQYLCASSYNEQFFGPGTRLTVL.

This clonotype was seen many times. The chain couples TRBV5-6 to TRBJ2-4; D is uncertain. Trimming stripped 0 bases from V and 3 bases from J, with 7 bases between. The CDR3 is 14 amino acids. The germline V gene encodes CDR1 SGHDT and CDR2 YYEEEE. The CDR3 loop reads CASSLGPDKNIQYF. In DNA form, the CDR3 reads TGTGCCAGCAGCTTGGGACCGGACAAAAACATTCAGTACTTC.

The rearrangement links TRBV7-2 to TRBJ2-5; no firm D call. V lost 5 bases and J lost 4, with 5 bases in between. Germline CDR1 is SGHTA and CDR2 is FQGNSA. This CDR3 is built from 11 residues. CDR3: CASSVVETQYF. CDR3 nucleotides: TGTGCCAGCAGCGTAGTAGAGACCCAGTACTTC.

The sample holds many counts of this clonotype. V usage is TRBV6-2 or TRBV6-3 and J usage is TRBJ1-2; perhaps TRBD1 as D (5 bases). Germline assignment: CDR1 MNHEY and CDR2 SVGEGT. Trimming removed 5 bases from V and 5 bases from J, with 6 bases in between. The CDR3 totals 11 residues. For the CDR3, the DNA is TGTGCCAGCAGTACAGGTTATGGCTACACCTTC. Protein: CASSTGYGYTF.

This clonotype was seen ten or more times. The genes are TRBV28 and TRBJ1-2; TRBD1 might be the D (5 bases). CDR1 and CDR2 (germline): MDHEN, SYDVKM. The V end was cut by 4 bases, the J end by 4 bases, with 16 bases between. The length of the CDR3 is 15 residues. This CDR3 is CASSSLLGEGYGYTF. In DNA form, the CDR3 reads TGTGCCAGCAGTTCCCTCCTGGGGGAAGGCTATGGCTACACCTTC.

The CDR3 reads CASRGVSNQPQHF. In DNA form, the CDR3 reads TGTGCCAGCAGGGGGGTGAGCAATCAGCCCCAGCATTTT. The chain combines TRBV12-3 or TRBV12-4 with TRBJ1-5; D is possibly TRBD1 (5 bases). Trimming took 6 bases from V and 1 from J, leaving 7 bases between them. The CDR3 sequence is 13 residues long.

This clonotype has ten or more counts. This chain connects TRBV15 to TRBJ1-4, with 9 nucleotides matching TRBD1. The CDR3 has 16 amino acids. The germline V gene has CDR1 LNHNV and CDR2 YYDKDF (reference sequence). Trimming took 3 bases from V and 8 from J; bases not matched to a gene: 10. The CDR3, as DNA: TGTGCCACCAGCAGGATTCCGGGACAGGGTTTAGAAAAACTGTTTTTT. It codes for CATSRIPGQGLEKLFF.

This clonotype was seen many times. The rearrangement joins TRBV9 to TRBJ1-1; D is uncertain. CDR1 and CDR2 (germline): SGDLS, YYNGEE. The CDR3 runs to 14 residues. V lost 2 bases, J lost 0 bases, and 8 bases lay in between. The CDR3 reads CASSVTGVNTEAFF. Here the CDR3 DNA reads TGTGCCAGCAGCGTTACCGGGGTGAACACTGAAGCTTTCTTT.

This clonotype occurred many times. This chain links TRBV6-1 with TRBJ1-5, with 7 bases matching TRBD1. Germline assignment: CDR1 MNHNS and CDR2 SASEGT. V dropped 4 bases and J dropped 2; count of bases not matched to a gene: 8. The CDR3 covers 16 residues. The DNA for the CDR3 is TGTGCCAGCAGTGGGGCGACAGGGTGGGGCAATCAGCCCCAGCATTTT. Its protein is CASSGATGWGNQPQHF.

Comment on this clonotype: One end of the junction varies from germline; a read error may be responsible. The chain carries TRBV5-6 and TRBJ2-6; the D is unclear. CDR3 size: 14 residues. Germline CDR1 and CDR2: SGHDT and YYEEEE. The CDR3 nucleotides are TGTGTCAGCAGCTCGGCCTCTGGGGCCAACGTCCTGACTTTC. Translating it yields CVSSSASGANVLTF.

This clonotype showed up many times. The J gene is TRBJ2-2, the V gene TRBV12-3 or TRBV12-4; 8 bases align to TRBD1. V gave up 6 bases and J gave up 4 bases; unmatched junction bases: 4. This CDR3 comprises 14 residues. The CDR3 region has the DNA TGTGCCAGCAGCCTAACAGGGGGCACCGGGGAGCTGTTTTTT. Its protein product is CASSLTGGTGELFF.

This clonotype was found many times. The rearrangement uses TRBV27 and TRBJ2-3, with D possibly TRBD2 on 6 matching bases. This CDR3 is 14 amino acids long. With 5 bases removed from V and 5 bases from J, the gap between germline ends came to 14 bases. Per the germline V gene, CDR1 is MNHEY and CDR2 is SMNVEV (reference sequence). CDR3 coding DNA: TGTGCCAGCAGTACGGCGGGGAGGCTAGATACGCAGTATTTT. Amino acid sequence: CASSTAGRLDTQYF.

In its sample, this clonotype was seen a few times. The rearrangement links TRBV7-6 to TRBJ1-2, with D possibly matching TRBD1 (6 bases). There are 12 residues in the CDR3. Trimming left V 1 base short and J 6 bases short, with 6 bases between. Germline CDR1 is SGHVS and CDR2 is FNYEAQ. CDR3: CASSLEGDGYTF. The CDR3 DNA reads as TGTGCCAGCAGCTTAGAGGGGGATGGCTACACCTTC.